This entry lists 23 T cell receptor beta chains sequenced from one sample in a study of identical twins. TCRdb ran MiXCR on the 5' RACE reads and lists one entry per CDR3 protein. The data hold some 440,000 distinct CDR3 sequences, with 20% to 25% observed a single time. This sample was shared with a second study, whose subject was T cells expressing NK-cell markers.

The sequenced sample was CD4+ T cells sorted from blood. The receptors shown here come from a woman under 30 in good health.

This clonotype was detected only a few times. This chain joins TRBV5-1 and TRBJ2-2; possible D gene TRBD2, 6 bases. This CDR3 has 17 residues. In germline, CDR1 is SGHRS, CDR2 YFSETQ. Trimming cost V 3 bases and J 1 base, with 16 bases left between them. CDR3 in amino acids: CASSSGRGLMNTGELFF. DNA for the CDR3: TGCGCCAGCAGCTCTGGACGGGGACTGATGAACACCGGGGAGCTGTTTTTT.

This clonotype has a handful of counts. The V call is TRBV5-1, the J call TRBJ2-2; 11 bases are shared with TRBD2. V lost 2 bases, J lost 0 bases, and 0 bases stayed unmatched. This CDR3 has 16 residues. From germline, CDR1 is SGHRS and CDR2 YFSETQ. The CDR3 loop reads CASSFSGGANTGELFF. The CDR3 DNA sequence: TGCGCCAGCAGCTTTAGCGGGGGGGCGAACACCGGGGAGCTGTTTTTT.

This clonotype was counted only a few times. The CDR3 bases are TGCAGTGCTAGTGGTGCGGCCTACAATGAGCAGTTCTTC. It specifies CSASGAAYNEQFF. The genes are TRBV20-1 and TRBJ2-1; D remains ambiguous. The CDR3 is 13 residues long. The germline V gene has CDR1 DFQATT and CDR2 SNEGSKA (reference sequence). With 3 bases removed from V and 2 bases from J, the gap between germline ends came to 8 bases.

The gene calls are TRBV4-2 and TRBJ2-4; TRBD2 agrees at 15 bases. Unmatched junction bases numbered 4, after V lost 4 bases and J lost 3 bases. Germline V CDR1 and CDR2: LGHNA, YNFKEQ. This CDR3 has 17 amino acids. This chain's CDR3 is CASSPGLAGGGKNIQYF. The DNA for the CDR3 is TGTGCCAGCAGCCCGGGACTAGCGGGGGGTGGCAAAAACATTCAGTACTTC.

This chain joins TRBV5-1 and TRBJ2-1, with TRBD2 matching over 9 bases. This CDR3 has 17 residues. Germline V gives CDR1 SGHRS, CDR2 YFSETQ. V was pared by 4 bases and J by 5 bases, with 13 bases of the junction left unmatched. CDR3 nucleotide sequence: TGCGCCAGCAGCCCCTTGACCAGCGGGGGGCTGAACAATGAGCAGTTCTTC. It is translated as CASSPLTSGGLNNEQFF.

The rearrangement links TRBV15 to TRBJ2-6; D might be TRBD1 or TRBD2, each matching 5 bases. The CDR3 covers 15 residues. V lost 1 base and J 10 bases, leaving 14 bases between the germline ends. Looked up from germline, CDR1 is LNHNV and CDR2 is YYDKDF (reference sequence). CDR3 nucleotide sequence: TGTGCCACCAGCAGAGCTGCAGGGACGTTTAACGTCCTGACTTTC. Its translation is CATSRAAGTFNVLTF.

This clonotype was picked up a small number of times. The rearrangement links TRBV2 to TRBJ2-5; perhaps TRBD1 as D (6 bases). Germline values: CDR1 SNHLY, CDR2 FYNNEI. Trimming removed 7 bases from V and 5 bases from J, with 14 bases in between. The CDR3 runs 13 residues. In DNA, the CDR3 is TGTGCCAGCATGTGGGGGCAAACGGAGACCCAGTACTTC. Its protein product is CASMWGQTETQYF.

The chain employs TRBV29-1 and TRBJ2-5; 8 positions agree with TRBD2. This CDR3 is 16 amino acids long. V gave up 0 bases and J gave up 7 bases; unmatched junction bases: 13. Germline-derived CDR1 and CDR2 are SQVTM and ANQGSEA. CDR3 DNA: TGCAGCGTTGAAGATCATCTCGGGACTAGGATAGGGACCCAGTACTTC. Translation: CSVEDHLGTRIGTQYF.

The rearrangement links TRBV2 to TRBJ2-1, with D maybe TRBD1 (6 bases). The germline gives CDR1 SNHLY, CDR2 FYNNEI. This CDR3 comprises 16 residues. Trimming left V 7 bases short and J 4 bases short, with 20 bases between. The CDR3 region is CASTPNPTGTYNEQFF. CDR3 coding DNA: TGTGCCAGCACGCCAAACCCCACCGGGACATACAATGAGCAGTTCTTC.

This chain connects TRBV12-3 or TRBV12-4 to TRBJ2-5; the D is unclear. The CDR3 has 12 residues. Trimming shortened V by 6 bases and J by 0 bases, and 5 bases separated the two germline ends. DNA for the CDR3: TGTGCCAGCAGGTGGTACCAAGAGACCCAGTACTTC. Protein: CASRWYQETQYF.

The chain joins TRBV20-1 to TRBJ2-5; D unresolved. The germline V gene encodes CDR1 DFQATT and CDR2 SNEGSKA (reference sequence). The CDR3 is made up of 13 amino acids. V gave up 2 bases and J gave up 2 bases, with 9 bases separating them. The CDR3 sequence is CSARWLRQETQYF. As DNA, the CDR3 is TGCAGTGCTAGATGGCTAAGACAAGAGACCCAGTACTTC.

This clonotype was counted between two and nine times. The V gene is TRBV12-3 or TRBV12-4, the J gene TRBJ2-1; D is uncertain. The CDR3 spans 13 residues. Trimming left V 5 bases short and J 9 bases short, with 14 bases between. In DNA, the CDR3 is TGTGCCAGCAGTCCCCTAGTTCTAGGTGAGCAGTTCTTC. Translated: CASSPLVLGEQFF.

The chain couples TRBV20-1 to TRBJ2-7, with D possibly matching TRBD2 (6 bases). The CDR3 is 14 amino acids. V was shortened by 1 base and J by 3 bases, with 13 bases between the two germline ends. Germline V CDR1 and CDR2: DFQATT, SNEGSKA (reference sequence). The CDR3 sequence: CSARAKLGGYEQYF. In DNA, the CDR3 is TGCAGTGCTAGAGCCAAATTGGGGGGCTACGAGCAGTACTTC.

This clonotype has just a few counts. The J gene is TRBJ2-1, the V gene TRBV30; 12 bases fit TRBD2. The CDR3 consists of 20 residues. V trimming: 3 bases; J trimming: 0 bases; junction bases outside the gene matches: 15. Germline V CDR1 and CDR2: GTSNPN, SVGIG (reference sequence). For the CDR3, the DNA is TGTGCCTGGAGCGCTAGCGGGAGGGCCGCGAAGGCTAGCTCCTACAATGAGCAGTTCTTC. This encodes CAWSASGRAAKASSYNEQFF.

J is TRBJ2-7 and V is TRBV11-3, with 11 nucleotides matching TRBD2. CDR1 and CDR2 from the germline V gene are SGHNT and YENEEA. The junction had 1 base not matched to a gene; V was cut back by 4 bases and J by 2 bases. The CDR3 is 14 amino acids. CDR3 loop: CASSSGLAAYEQYF. As DNA, the CDR3 is TGTGCCAGCAGCTCGGGACTAGCGGCCTACGAGCAGTACTTC.

This clonotype was seen a few times. The chain links TRBV7-9 to TRBJ2-3, with D maybe TRBD1 (6 bases). CDR1 and CDR2 from the germline V gene are SEHNR and FQNEAQ (reference sequence). V was clipped by 5 bases and J by 3 bases, with 18 bases between them. This CDR3 is built from 16 residues. CDR3: CASSPLRGSGTDTQYF. The CDR3 nucleotides are TGTGCCAGCAGCCCACTAAGGGGGAGTGGTACAGATACGCAGTATTTT.

This clonotype was recorded a few times. As DNA, the CDR3 is TGCGCCAGCTGTGAGCGGGGGGGCTCTGAGCAGTTCTTC. It is translated as CASCERGGSEQFF. V is TRBV5-1 and J is TRBJ2-1; 10 bases align to TRBD2. Germline loops: CDR1 SGHRS, CDR2 YFSETQ. This CDR3 region has 13 residues. V lost 7 bases, J lost 9 bases, and 7 bases stayed unmatched.

The V call is TRBV10-3, the J call TRBJ1-4, with D possibly being TRBD1 (6 bases). Germline V gene sequence: CDR1 ENHRY, CDR2 SYGVKD. The CDR3 totals 13 residues. V was trimmed by 3 bases and J by 8 bases, leaving 10 bases between them. CDR3 sequence: CAISDSRGEKLFF. In nucleotides, the CDR3 is TGTGCCATCAGTGATAGCAGGGGCGAAAAACTGTTTTTT.

This clonotype was counted between two and nine times. The chain carries TRBV11-2 and TRBJ2-1; tentatively, D is TRBD2 (5 bases). CDR1 SGHAT and CDR2 FQNNGV come from the germline V gene. CDR3 size: 16 residues. The V gene lost 2 bases and the J gene lost 0 bases, with 11 bases spanning the gap. CDR3 residues: CASSLIRGSSYNEQFF. The CDR3 nucleotides are TGTGCCAGCAGCTTAATTAGAGGGAGCTCCTACAATGAGCAGTTCTTC. Full variable domain (missing parts from reference TRBV11-2 and TRBJ2-1): EAGVAQSPRYKIIEKRQSVAFWCNPISGHATLYWYQQILGQGPKLLIQFQNNGVVDDSQLPKDRFSAERLKGVDSTLKIQPAKLEDSAVYLCASSLIRGSSYNEQFFGPGTRLTVL.

The chain recombines TRBV6-2 or TRBV6-3 with TRBJ1-5; perhaps TRBD1 as D (6 bases). This CDR3 region has 15 residues. V was clipped by 10 bases and J by 4 bases, with 20 bases between them. Germline CDR1 and CDR2: MNHEY and SVGEGT. CDR3 amino acids: CAIKEWGRGNQPQHF. The CDR3 coding sequence is TGTGCCATCAAAGAGTGGGGCAGGGGAAATCAGCCCCAGCATTTT.

This clonotype was detected a few times. The chain combines TRBV20-1 with TRBJ1-4; the D gene is possibly TRBD1 (5 bases). The germline V gene encodes CDR1 DFQATT and CDR2 SNEGSKA (reference sequence). The length of the CDR3 is 14 residues. The germline V and J ends were trimmed by 6 bases and 6 bases, with 17 bases remaining between them. Here the CDR3 DNA reads TGCAGTGCACCCGCAGGGCTTACTGATGAAAAACTGTTTTTT. Translation gives CSAPAGLTDEKLFF.

The chain is built from TRBV20-1 and TRBJ2-7; 9 nucleotides align to TRBD2. From germline, CDR1 is DFQATT and CDR2 SNEGSKA (reference sequence). The CDR3 spans 14 residues. V shed 4 bases, J shed 0 bases, and the junction held 4 bases outside the gene matches. The CDR3 nucleotides read TGCAGTGCTATACTAGCGGGCGGCTCCTACGAGCAGTACTTC. Residues: CSAILAGGSYEQYF.

The gene calls are TRBV3-1 and TRBJ2-7, with D tentatively TRBD2 (6 bases). This CDR3 has 16 residues. V was cut by 1 base and J by 7 bases, with 20 bases left in between. CDR1 is LGHDT and CDR2 is YNNKEL in the germline V gene (reference sequence). In nucleotides, the CDR3 is TGTGCCAGCAGCCAAGCTCTAAGGGACTGGGGTGCGGAGCAGTACTTC. This translates into CASSQALRDWGAEQYF.